The clone carrying this T cell receptor (beta chain) was counted once. Its cognate antigen is unknown. V shed 6 bases and J 3 bases; nucleotides not matched to a gene: 13. There are 17 residues in the CDR3. From germline, CDR1 is SNHLY and CDR2 FYNNEI. CD8 memory combined CD45RO+ cells with CCR7-negative CD45RA+ TemRA cells. The data are from a study of shared clonotypes between healthy human individuals. Study-wide results and caveats: Sorted-subset sequencing, rarefaction showed, was incomplete despite large depth.

Clones were sequenced by immunoSEQ multiplex PCR, and TCRdb holds only the in-frame ones, with some missing. The data contain about 100,000 clones, just over 65% of them singletons. The sample taken for sequencing was memory CD8+ T cells sorted from blood. Subset defined: CD45RO+ cells pooled with CCR7-negative TemRA cells. This clonotype was sampled from a woman in her 30s in good health. The V and J genes are TRBV2 and TRBJ2-7, with TRBD1 identical over 11 bases. In DNA form, the CDR3 reads TGTGCCAGCAGCGGACAGGGGGCGAGTAGCGGCGTCTACGAGCAGTACTTC. It codes for CASSGQGASSGVYEQYF.